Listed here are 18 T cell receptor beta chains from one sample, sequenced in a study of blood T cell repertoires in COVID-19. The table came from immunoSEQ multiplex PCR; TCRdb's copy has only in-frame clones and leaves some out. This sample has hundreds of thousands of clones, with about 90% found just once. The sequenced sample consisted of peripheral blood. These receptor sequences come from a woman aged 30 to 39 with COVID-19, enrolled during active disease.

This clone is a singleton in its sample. The CDR3 reads CASSRGGALFF. The CDR3 DNA is TGTGCCAGCAGTCGTGGCGGGGCACTGTTTTTT. V is TRBV12-3 or TRBV12-4 and J is TRBJ1-4; TRBD1 is a possible D gene (5 bases). Trimming shortened V by 5 bases and J by 13 bases, and 11 bases separated the two germline ends. The CDR3 has 11 amino acids.

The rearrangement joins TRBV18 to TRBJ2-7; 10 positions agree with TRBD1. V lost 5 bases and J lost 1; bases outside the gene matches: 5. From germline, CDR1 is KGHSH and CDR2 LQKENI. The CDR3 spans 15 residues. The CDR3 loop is CASSTRQGASYEQYF. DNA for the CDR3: TGTGCCAGCTCAACGAGACAGGGGGCGTCCTACGAGCAGTACTTC.

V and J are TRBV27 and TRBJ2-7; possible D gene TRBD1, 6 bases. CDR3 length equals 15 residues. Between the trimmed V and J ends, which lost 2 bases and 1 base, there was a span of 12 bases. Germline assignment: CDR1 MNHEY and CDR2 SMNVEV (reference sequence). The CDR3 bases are TGTGCCAGCAGTTTACGGGCAGGGGAGTCCTACGAGCAGTACTTC. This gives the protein CASSLRAGESYEQYF.

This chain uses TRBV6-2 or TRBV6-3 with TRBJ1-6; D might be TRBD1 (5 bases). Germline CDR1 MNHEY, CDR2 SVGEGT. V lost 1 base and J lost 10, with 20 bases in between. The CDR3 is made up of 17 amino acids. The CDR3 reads CASSYYFGGTKSSPLHF. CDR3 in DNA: TGTGCCAGCAGTTACTATTTCGGGGGAACGAAATCCTCACCCCTCCACTTT.

Here the CDR3 reads CASGSGSATDTQYF. DNA of the CDR3: TGTGCTAGTGGAAGCGGGAGTGCCACAGATACGCAGTATTTT. V and J are TRBV12-5 and TRBJ2-3; TRBD2 matches at 8 bases. Germline CDR1 and CDR2: LGHNT and FRNRAP. The junction had 4 bases not matched to a gene; V was cut back by 6 bases and J by 2 bases. The CDR3 contains 14 residues.

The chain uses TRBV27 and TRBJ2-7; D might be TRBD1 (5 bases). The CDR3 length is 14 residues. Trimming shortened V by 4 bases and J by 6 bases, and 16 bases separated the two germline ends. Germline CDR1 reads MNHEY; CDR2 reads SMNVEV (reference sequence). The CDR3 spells CASSSGQGTSEQYV. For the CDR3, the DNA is TGTGCCAGCAGTTCCGGCCAGGGAACGAGCGAGCAGTACGTC.

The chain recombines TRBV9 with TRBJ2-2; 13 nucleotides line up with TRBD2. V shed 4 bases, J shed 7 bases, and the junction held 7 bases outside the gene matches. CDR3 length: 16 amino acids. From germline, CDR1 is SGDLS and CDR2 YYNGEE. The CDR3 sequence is CASSSRTSGRIGELFF. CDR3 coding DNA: TGTGCCAGCAGCTCTCGGACTAGCGGGAGAATCGGGGAGCTGTTTTTT.

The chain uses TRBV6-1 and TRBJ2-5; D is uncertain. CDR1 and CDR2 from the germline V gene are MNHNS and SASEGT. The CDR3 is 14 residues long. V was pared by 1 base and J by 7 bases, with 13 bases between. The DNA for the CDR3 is TGTGCCAGCAGTGAAGATTGGGCAGTAGGGACCCAGTACTTC. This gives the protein CASSEDWAVGTQYF.

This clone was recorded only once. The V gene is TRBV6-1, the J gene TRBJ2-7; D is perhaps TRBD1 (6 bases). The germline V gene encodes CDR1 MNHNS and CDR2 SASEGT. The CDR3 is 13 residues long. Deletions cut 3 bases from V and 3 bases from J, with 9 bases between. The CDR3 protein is CASSEIQGYEQYV. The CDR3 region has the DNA TGTGCCAGCAGTGAGATACAGGGCTACGAGCAGTACGTC.

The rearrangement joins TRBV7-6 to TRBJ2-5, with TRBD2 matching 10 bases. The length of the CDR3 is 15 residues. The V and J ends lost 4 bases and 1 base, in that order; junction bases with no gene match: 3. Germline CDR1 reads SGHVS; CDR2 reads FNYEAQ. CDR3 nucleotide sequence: TGTGCCAGCAGCTCTAGCGGGGGCCCCCAAGAGACCCAGTACTTC. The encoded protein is CASSSSGGPQETQYF.

The CDR3 region has the DNA TGTGCCAGCAGCCCAAACGATACCCCGGGACTGGATGGCTACACCTTC. Protein sequence: CASSPNDTPGLDGYTF. The chain uses TRBV28 and TRBJ1-2; tentatively, D is TRBD1 (5 bases). The CDR3 has 16 amino acids. CDR1 and CDR2 from the germline V gene are MDHEN and SYDVKM. The V gene lost 6 bases and the J gene lost 6 bases, with 23 bases spanning the gap.

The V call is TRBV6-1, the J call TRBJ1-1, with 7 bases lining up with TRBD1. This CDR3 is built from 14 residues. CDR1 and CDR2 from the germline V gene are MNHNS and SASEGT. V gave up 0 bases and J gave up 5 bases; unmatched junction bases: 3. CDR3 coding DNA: TGTGCCAGCAGTGAAGCATGGACAGGAACTGAAGCTTTCTTT. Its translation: CASSEAWTGTEAFF.

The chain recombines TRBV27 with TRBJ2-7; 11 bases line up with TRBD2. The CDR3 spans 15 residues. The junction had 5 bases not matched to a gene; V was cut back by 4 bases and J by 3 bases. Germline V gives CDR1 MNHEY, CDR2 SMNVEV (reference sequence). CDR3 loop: CASSSPGLADYEQYF. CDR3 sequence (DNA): TGTGCCAGCAGTTCACCGGGACTAGCGGACTACGAGCAGTACTTC.

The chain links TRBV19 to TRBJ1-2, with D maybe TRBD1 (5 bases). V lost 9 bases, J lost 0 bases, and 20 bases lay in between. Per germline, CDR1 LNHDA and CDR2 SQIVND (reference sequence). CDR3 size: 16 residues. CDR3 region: CASSLGGVLPNYGYTF. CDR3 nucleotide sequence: TGTGCCAGCTCTCTAGGAGGGGTATTACCTAACTATGGCTACACCTTC.

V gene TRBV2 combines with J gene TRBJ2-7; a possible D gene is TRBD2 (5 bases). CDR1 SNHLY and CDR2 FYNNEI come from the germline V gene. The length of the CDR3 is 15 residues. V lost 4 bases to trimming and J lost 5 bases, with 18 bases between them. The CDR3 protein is CASSVERGARNEQYF. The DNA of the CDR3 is TGTGCCAGCAGTGTCGAACGGGGAGCTCGGAACGAGCAGTACTTC.

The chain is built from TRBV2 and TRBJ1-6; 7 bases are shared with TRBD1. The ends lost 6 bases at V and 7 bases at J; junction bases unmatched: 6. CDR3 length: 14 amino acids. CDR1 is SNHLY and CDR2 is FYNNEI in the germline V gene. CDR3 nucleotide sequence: TGTGCCAGCAGACCGACAGGGAACAATTCACCCCTCCACTTT. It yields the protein CASRPTGNNSPLHF.

The DNA for the CDR3 is TGTGCCAGCAGCGTAGGATGGGGGGGTGCGGATACGCAGTATTTT. This translates into CASSVGWGGADTQYF. J is TRBJ2-3 and V is TRBV9; 7 nucleotides line up with TRBD2. Germline-derived CDR1 and CDR2 are SGDLS and YYNGEE. This CDR3 spans 15 amino acids. With V trimmed by 0 bases and J by 6 bases, 7 bases remained unmatched.

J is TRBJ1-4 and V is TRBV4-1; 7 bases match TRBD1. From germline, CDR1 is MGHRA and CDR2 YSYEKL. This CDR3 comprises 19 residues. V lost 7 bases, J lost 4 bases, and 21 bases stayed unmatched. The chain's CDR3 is CASNPNPLANDRDNEKLFF. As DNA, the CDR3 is TGCGCCAGCAACCCGAACCCGTTGGCGAACGACAGGGATAATGAAAAACTGTTTTTT.